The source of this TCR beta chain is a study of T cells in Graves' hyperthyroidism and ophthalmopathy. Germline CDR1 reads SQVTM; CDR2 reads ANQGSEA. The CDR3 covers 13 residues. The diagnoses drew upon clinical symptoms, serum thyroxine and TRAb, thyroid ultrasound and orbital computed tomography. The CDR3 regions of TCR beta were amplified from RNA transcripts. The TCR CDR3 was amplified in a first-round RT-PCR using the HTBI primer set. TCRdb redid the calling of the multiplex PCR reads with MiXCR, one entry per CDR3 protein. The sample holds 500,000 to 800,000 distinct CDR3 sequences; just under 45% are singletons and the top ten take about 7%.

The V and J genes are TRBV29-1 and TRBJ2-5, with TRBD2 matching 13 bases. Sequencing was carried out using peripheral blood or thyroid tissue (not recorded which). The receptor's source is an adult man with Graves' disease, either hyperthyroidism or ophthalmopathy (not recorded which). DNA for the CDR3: TGCAGTGGCGGGACTAGCGGGATTAAGACCCAGTACTTC. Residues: CSGGTSGIKTQYF.